These T cell receptor beta chains were read from a single sample in a study of T cell responses to AZD1222 COVID-19 vaccine. Clones were read by immunoSEQ multiplex PCR, and TCRdb kept only the in-frame ones, dropping some. The sample includes 90,000 to 130,000 clones, over 85% of them seen just once. The sample in question was peripheral blood, obtained 28 days after the second AZD1222 dose. The receptors originated from an adult who received the AZD1222 COVID-19 vaccine. The CDR3 runs from the conserved cysteine through the conserved F or W. The order of the fields is D gene, clone size, V gene, J gene, CDR3 length, CDR3 protein, CDR3 DNA. D genes are given only for firm matches. Clone size is given for some rows only: seen once, a few or many times, or a class if the clone is expanded.

D: .; size: .; V: TRBV18; J: TRBJ1-5; length: 15; CDR3: CASSPPSRPGGPQHF; DNA: TGTGCCAGCTCACCACCCTCTCGACCGGGCGGGCCCCAGCATTTT
D: .; size: .; V: TRBV6-5; J: TRBJ1-3; length: 15; CDR3: CASSYSMASGNTIYF; DNA: TGTGCCAGCAGTTACTCGATGGCCTCTGGAAACACCATATATTTT
D: TRBD1; size: .; V: TRBV11-3; J: TRBJ2-7; length: 15; CDR3: CASSPGTGPSYEQYF; DNA: TGTGCCAGCAGCCCCGGGACAGGGCCTTCCTACGAGCAGTACTTC
D: .; size: once; V: TRBV27; J: TRBJ2-7; length: 14; CDR3: CASSLSGRTYEQYF; DNA: TGTGCCAGCAGTTTATCGGGGAGAACCTACGAGCAGTACTTC
D: TRBD1; size: once; V: TRBV13; J: TRBJ2-7; length: 14; CDR3: CASTQLGQGYEQYF; DNA: TGTGCCAGCACTCAGTTAGGACAGGGCTACGAGCAGTACTTC
D: .; size: .; V: TRBV6-5; J: TRBJ2-7; length: 14; CDR3: CASSYSPDSYEQYF; DNA: TGTGCCAGCAGTTACTCGCCGGACTCCTACGAGCAGTACTTC
D: .; size: few; V: TRBV7-2; J: TRBJ2-3; length: 12; CDR3: CASSLSTDTQYF; DNA: TGTGCCAGCAGCTTGAGCACAGATACGCAGTATTTT
D: .; size: once; V: TRBV7-9; J: TRBJ2-2; length: 15; CDR3: CASSSGTAHTGELFF; DNA: TGTGCCAGCAGCTCCGGAACAGCACACACCGGGGAGCTGTTTTTT
D: TRBD1; size: .; V: TRBV27; J: TRBJ2-2; length: 13; CDR3: CASSDRARSERFF; DNA: TGTGCCAGCTCTGACAGGGCCCGTTCCGAACGGTTTTTT
D: .; size: .; V: TRBV5-1; J: TRBJ1-2; length: 14; CDR3: CASSPDGQPYGYTF; DNA: TGCGCCAGCAGCCCGGACGGACAGCCTTATGGCTACACCTTC
D: .; size: .; V: TRBV29-1; J: TRBJ1-2; length: 16; CDR3: CSVEGGQISGLGGYTF; DNA: TGCAGCGTTGAAGGAGGACAGATCTCGGGCTTGGGAGGCTACACCTTC
D: TRBD1; size: .; V: TRBV24-1; J: TRBJ2-3; length: 16; CDR3: CATSDPTGAGTDTQYF; DNA: TGTGCCACCAGTGATCCGACAGGGGCGGGCACAGATACGCAGTATTTT
D: TRBD1; size: .; V: TRBV9; J: TRBJ2-3; length: 14; CDR3: CASSGQGAPDTQYF; DNA: TGTGCCAGCAGCGGACAGGGGGCCCCAGATACGCAGTATTTT
D: .; size: .; V: TRBV5-5; J: TRBJ2-2; length: 15; CDR3: CASNLWVANTGELFF; DNA: TGTGCCAGCAACTTGTGGGTAGCGAACACCGGGGAGCTGTTTTTT
D: .; size: many; V: TRBV27; J: TRBJ2-1; length: 16; CDR3: CASSLFSRLRYNEQFF; DNA: TGTGCCAGCAGTTTATTTTCGAGACTACGTTACAATGAGCAGTTCTTC
D: .; size: .; V: TRBV7-2; J: TRBJ2-2; length: 12; CDR3: CASSLVTGELFF; DNA: TGTGCCAGCAGCTTAGTAACCGGGGAGCTGTTTTTT
D: .; size: .; V: TRBV5-4; J: TRBJ2-1; length: 13; CDR3: CASSLGRVNEQFF; DNA: TGTGCCAGCAGCTTGGGTAGGGTGAATGAGCAGTTCTTC
D: .; size: .; V: TRBV5-6; J: TRBJ2-7; length: 15; CDR3: CASSLGQAAPYEQYF; DNA: TGTGCCAGCAGCTTGGGACAGGCCGCTCCATACGAGCAGTACTTC
D: TRBD1; size: .; V: TRBV7-8; J: TRBJ2-3; length: 15; CDR3: CASSFRTGYTDTQYF; DNA: TGTGCCAGCAGCTTCCGGACAGGGTACACAGATACGCAGTATTTT
D: .; size: .; V: TRBV2; J: TRBJ1-1; length: 14; CDR3: CASSEGMGALEAFF; DNA: TGTGCCAGCAGTGAAGGGATGGGAGCCCTCGAAGCTTTCTTT
D: .; size: .; V: TRBV5-4; J: TRBJ1-4; length: 15; CDR3: CASSLDRAGSEKLFF; DNA: TGTGCCAGCAGCTTGGATCGGGCAGGCTCTGAAAAACTGTTTTTT
D: TRBD1; size: .; V: TRBV28; J: TRBJ1-4; length: 14; CDR3: CASSPRDREEKLFF; DNA: TGTGCCAGCAGTCCCCGGGACAGGGAAGAAAAACTGTTTTTT
D: .; size: .; V: TRBV27; J: TRBJ1-1; length: 16; CDR3: CASSLRPWSMDTEAFF; DNA: TGTGCCAGCAGTCTTAGGCCCTGGTCTATGGACACTGAAGCTTTCTTT
D: TRBD1; size: .; V: TRBV28; J: TRBJ2-7; length: 16; CDR3: CASSLFLAGGAYEQYF; DNA: TGTGCCAGCAGTTTATTCTTGGCAGGGGGAGCCTACGAGCAGTACTTC
D: TRBD2; size: .; V: TRBV3-1/TRBV3-2; J: TRBJ2-5; length: 13; CDR3: CASSRLAQETQYF; DNA: TGTGCCAGCAGCCGACTAGCGCAAGAGACCCAGTACTTC
D: .; size: .; V: TRBV3-1/TRBV3-2; J: TRBJ1-1; length: 15; CDR3: CASSQGGPGNTEAFF; DNA: TGTGCCAGCAGCCAAGGGGGGCCTGGGAACACTGAAGCTTTCTTT
D: TRBD1; size: .; V: TRBV24-1; J: TRBJ2-3; length: 19; CDR3: CATSDPSPAGGNSGDTQYF; DNA: TGTGCCACCAGTGATCCCAGCCCGGCAGGGGGCAATAGCGGAGATACGCAGTATTTT
D: .; size: .; V: TRBV2; J: TRBJ2-1; length: 13; CDR3: CASRSGTYNEQFF; DNA: TGTGCCAGCCGTAGCGGAACCTACAATGAGCAGTTCTTC
D: .; size: once; V: TRBV18; J: TRBJ2-2; length: 13; CDR3: CASSPKLTGELFF; DNA: TGTGCCAGCTCACCGAAGCTCACCGGGGAGCTGTTTTTT
D: TRBD1; size: .; V: TRBV29-1; J: TRBJ2-1; length: 14; CDR3: CSVDDRVFSNEQFF; DNA: TGCAGCGTTGACGACAGGGTTTTTTCGAATGAGCAGTTCTTC
D: .; size: .; V: TRBV2; J: TRBJ1-4; length: 13; CDR3: CASNRDINEKLFF; DNA: TGTGCCAGCAACCGGGACATTAATGAAAAACTGTTTTTT
D: .; size: .; V: TRBV5-1; J: TRBJ1-6; length: 16; CDR3: CASSLAGSRWNSPLHF; DNA: TGCGCCAGCAGCTTGGCAGGGTCCAGGTGGAATTCACCCCTCCACTTT
D: .; size: .; V: TRBV4-3; J: TRBJ2-3; length: 18; CDR3: CASSPLGTATQIPDTQYF; DNA: TGCGCCAGCAGCCCGTTGGGAACGGCCACCCAGATTCCAGATACGCAGTATTTT
D: .; size: .; V: TRBV27; J: TRBJ2-7; length: 11; CDR3: CASSSESRQYF; DNA: TGTGCCAGCAGTTCGGAGTCGAGACAGTACTTC
D: TRBD1; size: .; V: TRBV11-2; J: TRBJ1-5; length: 13; CDR3: CASSKDRDQPQHF; DNA: TGTGCCAGCAGCAAGGACAGGGATCAGCCCCAGCATTTT
D: .; size: .; V: TRBV9; J: TRBJ1-6; length: 13; CDR3: CASSAQDNSPLHF; DNA: TGTGCCAGCAGCGCCCAAGATAATTCACCCCTCCACTTT
D: .; size: .; V: TRBV27; J: TRBJ2-2; length: 12; CDR3: CASRSNTGELFF; DNA: TGTGCCAGCAGGAGTAACACCGGGGAGCTGTTTTTT
D: .; size: .; V: TRBV3-1/TRBV3-2; J: TRBJ2-7; length: 15; CDR3: CASSPAGSASYEQYF; DNA: TGTGCCAGCAGCCCCGCGGGGTCGGCCTCCTACGAGCAGTACTTC
D: TRBD1; size: .; V: TRBV5-1; J: TRBJ2-7; length: 16; CDR3: CASSPTSGQGLYEQYF; DNA: TGCGCCAGCAGCCCCACCTCGGGACAGGGATTGTACGAGCAGTACTTC
D: .; size: .; V: TRBV2; J: TRBJ1-1; length: 14; CDR3: CASSERQDYTEAFF; DNA: TGTGCCAGCAGTGAACGGCAGGATTACACTGAAGCTTTCTTT
D: .; size: .; V: TRBV19; J: TRBJ1-6; length: 15; CDR3: CASSIDRDPHSPLHF; DNA: TGTGCCAGTAGTATAGATCGGGATCCCCACTCACCCCTCCACTTT
D: .; size: .; V: TRBV15; J: TRBJ1-5; length: 15; CDR3: CATSAWAQPNQPQHF; DNA: TGTGCCACCAGCGCGTGGGCCCAGCCGAATCAGCCCCAGCATTTT
D: .; size: .; V: TRBV6-5; J: TRBJ2-7; length: 14; CDR3: CASSLSRTSYEQYF; DNA: TGTGCCAGCAGCCTTTCCCGTACTAGCTACGAGCAGTACTTC
D: TRBD2; size: once; V: TRBV3-1/TRBV3-2; J: TRBJ2-5; length: 18; CDR3: CASSQGHRVSGGFETQYF; DNA: TGTGCCAGCAGCCAAGGACACCGGGTTAGCGGGGGTTTCGAGACCCAGTACTTC
D: TRBD2; size: .; V: TRBV7-2; J: TRBJ2-7; length: 17; CDR3: CASSLIASGGAVYEQYF; DNA: TGTGCCAGCAGCTTAATTGCTAGCGGGGGGGCGGTATACGAGCAGTACTTC
D: .; size: .; V: TRBV7-9; J: TRBJ2-3; length: 14; CDR3: CATEAVPSTDTQYF; DNA: TGTGCCACCGAGGCGGTACCTAGCACAGATACGCAGTATTTT
D: TRBD1; size: .; V: TRBV7-6; J: TRBJ1-2; length: 17; CDR3: CASSPLTGTGFSYGYTF; DNA: TGTGCCAGCAGCCCCTTAACCGGGACAGGGTTCAGCTACGGCTACACCTTC
D: TRBD1; size: few; V: TRBV5-1; J: TRBJ1-2; length: 14; CDR3: CASSSTGPYYGYTF; DNA: TGCGCCAGCAGCTCGACAGGGCCTTATTATGGCTACACCTTC
D: TRBD1; size: .; V: TRBV5-1; J: TRBJ2-5; length: 13; CDR3: CATGTGREETQYF; DNA: TGCGCCACGGGGACAGGGCGGGAAGAGACCCAGTACTTC
D: .; size: .; V: TRBV5-4; J: TRBJ2-7; length: 15; CDR3: CASSPSPGAAREQYF; DNA: TGTGCCAGCAGCCCTTCTCCCGGGGCGGCCCGCGAGCAGTACTTC
D: .; size: .; V: TRBV5-1; J: TRBJ1-5; length: 14; CDR3: CASSTGDSNQPQHF; DNA: TGCGCCAGCAGCACAGGCGATAGCAATCAGCCCCAGCATTTT
D: TRBD2; size: .; V: TRBV6-2/TRBV6-3; J: TRBJ2-3; length: 14; CDR3: CASSRAGEADTQYF; DNA: TGTGCCAGCAGTAGGGCGGGGGAGGCAGATACGCAGTATTTT